What follows are 19 T cell receptor beta chains derived from one specimen sequenced in a study of cytomegalovirus exposure and HLA in healthy donors. Repertoires were generated with immunoSEQ multiplex PCR, while TCRdb's copy carries only in-frame clones and drops some. The sample carries roughly 120,000 clones, approximately 94% recorded once. Material: PBMCs. These receptors were collected from a woman between 18 and 30 years old in good health and CMV-seronegative.

The V gene is TRBV2, the J gene TRBJ1-1, with a tentative D call TRBD1 (5 bases). Germline V gene data show CDR1 as SNHLY and CDR2 as FYNNEI. This CDR3 comprises 14 residues. V lost 3 bases, J lost 6 bases, and 14 bases lay in between. The CDR3 DNA sequence: TGTGCCAGCAGTGAGGAAGGGGTCAAGGCTGAAGCTTTCTTT. It yields the protein CASSEEGVKAEAFF. The full variable domain, rest sourced from reference TRBV2 and TRBJ1-1, is EPEVTQTPSHQVTQMGQEVILRCVPISNHLYFYWYRQILGQKVEFLVSFYNNEISEKSEIFDDQFSVERPDGSNFTLKIRSTKLEDSAMYFCASSEEGVKAEAFFGQGTRLTVV.

In its sample, this clone was seen a few times. The genes are TRBV10-2 and TRBJ1-2, with 7 bases that match TRBD1. CDR3 size: 16 residues. Germline assignment: CDR1 WSHSY and CDR2 SAAADI. V shed 0 bases, J shed 5 bases, and the junction held 9 bases outside the gene matches. In DNA, the CDR3 is TGCGCCAGCAGTGAGTCTATCTACGGGACAGAATATGGCTACACCTTC. Encoded protein: CASSESIYGTEYGYTF.

The rearrangement uses TRBV28 and TRBJ2-7; 8 bases line up with TRBD2. The CDR3 length is 17 residues. Trimming took 2 bases from V and 5 from J; bases not matched to a gene: 14. Germline V gives CDR1 MDHEN, CDR2 SYDVKM. CDR3 residues: CASSLIRREDRGDEQYF. The CDR3 region has the DNA TGTGCCAGCAGTTTAATAAGGCGGGAGGATCGAGGGGACGAGCAGTACTTC.

The gene calls are TRBV5-1 and TRBJ1-1; D remains ambiguous. Per germline, CDR1 SGHRS and CDR2 YFSETQ. CDR3 length equals 14 residues. The V end was cut by 5 bases, the J end by 0 bases, with 11 bases between. In DNA form, the CDR3 reads TGCGCCAGCAGGGCCCAAGTCGTGAACACTGAAGCTTTCTTT. Translated: CASRAQVVNTEAFF.

The genes are TRBV28 and TRBJ1-4; no clear D gene. Trimming shortened V by 4 bases and J by 10 bases, and 13 bases separated the two germline ends. The CDR3 has 13 residues. The germline gives CDR1 MDHEN, CDR2 SYDVKM. The CDR3 DNA reads as TGTGCCAGCAGTTCAACACTACTCGCAAAACTGTTTTTT. It codes for CASSSTLLAKLFF.

The rearrangement links TRBV18 to TRBJ2-3, with TRBD2 matching 10 bases. In germline, CDR1 is KGHSH, CDR2 LQKENI. With V trimmed by 4 bases and J by 2 bases, 6 bases remained unmatched. This CDR3 spans 16 amino acids. In DNA form, the CDR3 reads TGTGCCAGCTCACGGGGAACTAGCGGGGCCACAGATACGCAGTATTTT. It specifies CASSRGTSGATDTQYF.

This chain joins TRBV15 and TRBJ1-1, with D perhaps TRBD1 (5 bases). The V gene's germline CDR1 is LNHNV and CDR2 YYDKDF (reference sequence). V shed 1 base and J shed 0 bases, with 15 bases lying between them. There are 17 residues in the CDR3. CDR3 sequence reads: CATSRVLTVSVNTEAFF. As DNA, the CDR3 is TGTGCCACCAGCAGAGTATTGACAGTTAGTGTGAACACTGAAGCTTTCTTT.

The chain links TRBV25-1 to TRBJ2-7, with 8 bases lining up with TRBD1. Losses at the gene ends were 7 bases for V and 2 bases for J; bases not matched to a gene: 1. The CDR3 has 12 residues. From germline, CDR1 is MGHDK and CDR2 SYGVNS. CDR3 in DNA: TGTGCCAGCAAACAGGGGGCCTACGAGCAGTACTTC. It specifies CASKQGAYEQYF.

The V and J genes are TRBV7-9 and TRBJ2-5; weak D call: TRBD1 (5 bases). V gave up 5 bases and J gave up 5 bases, with 21 bases separating them. The V gene's germline CDR1 is SEHNR and CDR2 FQNEAQ (reference sequence). The CDR3 runs 16 residues. Here the CDR3 DNA reads TGTGCCAGCAGCACTATTACAGGCGACCGGTCGGAGACCCAGTACTTC. This encodes CASSTITGDRSETQYF. Based on the CDR3 plus reference TRBV7-9 and TRBJ2-5, the full variable domain is DTGVSQNPRHKITKRGQNVTFRCDPISEHNRLYWYRQTLGQGPEFLTYFQNEAQLEKSRLLSDRFSAERPKGSFSTLEIQRTEQGDSAMYLCASSTITGDRSETQYFGPGTRLLVL.

The chain is built from TRBV27 and TRBJ2-1; no reliable D call. Germline CDR1 and CDR2: MNHEY and SMNVEV (reference sequence). V was pared by 7 bases and J by 0 bases, with 13 bases between. The CDR3 spans 15 residues. The CDR3 loop is CASTLSPSSYNEQFF. DNA of the CDR3: TGTGCCAGCACCCTATCCCCGAGCTCCTACAATGAGCAGTTCTTC.

The V and J genes are TRBV19 and TRBJ1-1; D unresolved. The CDR3 covers 14 residues. The germline V gene has CDR1 LNHDA and CDR2 SQIVND (reference sequence). V lost 5 bases and J 1 base, leaving 11 bases between the germline ends. The CDR3 DNA sequence: TGTGCCAGTAGTCCGGGATTAGGGAACACTGAAGCTTTCTTT. This translates into CASSPGLGNTEAFF.

The chain carries TRBV5-6 and TRBJ2-2; D remains ambiguous. CDR1 SGHDT and CDR2 YYEEEE come from the germline V gene. V shed 3 bases and J shed 5 bases, with 11 bases lying between them. The CDR3 has 14 residues. The DNA for the CDR3 is TGTGCCAGCAGCTCTCCCCTAGGTACCGGGGAGCTGTTTTTT. Translation: CASSSPLGTGELFF.

The V gene is TRBV6-5, the J gene TRBJ1-5, with 7 bases that match TRBD1. CDR1 MNHEY and CDR2 SVGAGI come from the germline V gene. Germline trimming cut 0 bases from V and 3 bases from J; bases unmatched to any gene: 2. The length of the CDR3 is 15 residues. The CDR3 DNA sequence: TGTGCCAGCAGTTACTCGGGACAGAACAATCAGCCCCAGCATTTT. Its protein is CASSYSGQNNQPQHF.

This chain uses TRBV11-2 with TRBJ1-1; D uncertain. Per germline, CDR1 SGHAT and CDR2 FQNNGV. V lost 1 base, J lost 0 bases, and 3 bases lay in between. The CDR3 extends over 13 amino acids. CDR3 loop: CASSLVVNTEAFF. The CDR3 DNA is TGTGCCAGCAGCTTAGTCGTGAACACTGAAGCTTTCTTT.

The chain links TRBV30 to TRBJ1-3; D call uncertain. The CDR3 has 15 residues. CDR1 is GTSNPN and CDR2 is SVGIG in the germline V gene (reference sequence). CDR3 DNA: TGTGCGTTCCTGGGCACCCCAAACTCTGGAAACACCATATATTTT. Encoded protein: CAFLGTPNSGNTIYF.

V gene TRBV7-8 combines with J gene TRBJ2-7, with 8 positions matching TRBD2. The CDR3 loop spans 15 amino acids. V lost 5 bases, J lost 0 bases, and 6 bases stayed unmatched. Germline values: CDR1 SGHVS, CDR2 FQNEAQ. The CDR3 loop reads CASSRISGNSYEQYF. The CDR3, as DNA: TGTGCCAGCAGCCGGATTAGCGGGAACTCCTACGAGCAGTACTTC.

The chain couples TRBV28 to TRBJ1-4; no clear D gene. Looked up from germline, CDR1 is MDHEN and CDR2 is SYDVKM. This CDR3 has 12 residues. Deletions cut 9 bases from V and 0 bases from J, with 5 bases between. CDR3: CASHSTNEKLFF. DNA of the CDR3: TGTGCCAGTCATTCAACTAATGAAAAACTGTTTTTT.

The chain's CDR3 is CASSLPGQGAHGYTF. CDR3 nucleotides: TGTGCCAGTAGTCTCCCGGGACAGGGGGCTCATGGCTACACCTTC. The V gene is TRBV19, the J gene TRBJ1-2, with 12 bases that match TRBD1. CDR3 length: 15 residues. The V gene's germline CDR1 is LNHDA and CDR2 SQIVND (reference sequence). V lost 5 bases, J lost 6 bases, and 7 bases stayed unmatched.

The chain links TRBV7-9 to TRBJ2-5; 15 bases are shared with TRBD2. Trimming took 5 bases from V and 7 from J; bases not matched to a gene: 17. The length of the CDR3 is 19 residues. Germline values: CDR1 SEHNR, CDR2 FQNEAQ (reference sequence). The CDR3: CASSPGLAGGQLSRGTQYF. CDR3 DNA: TGTGCCAGCAGCCCGGGACTAGCGGGGGGACAACTTTCAAGAGGGACCCAGTACTTC.